Sequencing of this TCR beta chain was carried out in a study of T-cell reconstitution after alpha-beta-depleted transplantation in children. CDR3 size: 14 residues. Germline lookup yields CDR1 DFQATT and CDR2 SNEGSKA (reference sequence). Preparing the TCRbeta library involved the use of unique molecular identifiers. From the PCR reads, TCRdb called clonotypes with MiXCR, one entry per CDR3 protein. The sample comprises roughly 300,000 distinct CDR3 sequences, roughly 12% of which are singletons, and roughly a quarter rests with the top ten. Broader study findings: Recipient T cells and thymic progenitors that survived were the source of the high TCRbeta diversity seen at day 60 in some patients.

In regard to this clonotype: Its target is unknown. This may come from a read error, since a much larger clone is one base off.

The chain links TRBV20-1 to TRBJ2-5; D gene uncertain. The clonotype comes from a male patient aged 2 to 10 who had a stem cell transplant for chronic granulomatous disease, so the T cells may come from the graft donor. The specimen was peripheral blood, collected 180 days after TCRalphabeta/CD19-depleted stem cell transplant. CDR3 region: CSASSGQLKETQHF. The CDR3 coding sequence is TGCAGTGCTAGTTCTGGGCAGCTGAAGGAGACCCAGCACTTC.